This TCR beta chain was sequenced during a study of cytomegalovirus exposure and HLA in healthy donors (TCRdb year 2017). Study-level background: The roughly 700 repertoires of the first cohort and the roughly 110 validation repertoires were produced on the same platform, according to a later analysis. The study aimed to test whether signatures of past pathogen exposure could be identified by cataloging public T cell receptors. In addition to the first cohort of around 670 subjects, a separate validation cohort of 120 different subjects was used. High-throughput TCR immunosequencing, statistical association of individual TCRs with disease status, and machine learning were combined to predict cytomegalovirus infection status. Beyond this particular receptor, the publication reports: In both the original and validation cohorts, the classifier was reported to diagnose cytomegalovirus status with high specificity and sensitivity. Subsequent analysis determined that TCRs grouped into clusters in the first cohort also showed a tendency toward co-occurrence across the roughly 130 validation repertoires, and 85% to 95% of cluster scores exceeded 0. In vitro tests confirmed that a few of the cytomegalovirus-associated TCR beta chains recognize cytomegalovirus antigens. Most TCR sequences were observed very rarely across donors, whereas some public TCRs were present in many individuals. The validation cohort had no HLA typing available for a later analysis, so co-occurrence within that cohort was assessed over all 120 or so repertoires. The authors suggested that the approach could potentially be extended to other disease states and immunological phenotypes. The study listed approximately 150 TCR beta chains as associated with cytomegalovirus.

Based on the germline V gene (reference sequence), the CDR1 and CDR2 sequences are SEHNR and FQNEAQ. The CDR3, from cysteine to phenylalanine, totals 14 residues. The only DNA kept is the CDR3, 42 bases in frame from the first base. V is shortened by 3 bases, J by 4 bases, and the region joining them spans 13 bases. The donors were included in the validation cohort of roughly 130 subjects, a group kept apart from the roughly 670-subject first cohort. A note on this clone: The antigen it binds to is not known. No base qualities exist here, and no much larger clone lies one base off it.

Library creation used the immunoSEQ multiplex PCR assay. Per the original workflow: A statistical classification framework was built to diagnose cytomegalovirus status from the catalog of TCR beta chain sequences. In its TCRdb copy, this immuneACCESS table keeps in-frame sequences only and misses some clones. Where compared with another copy, unresolved V genes explain less than half of these, and the others have no known cause. V, J and clone size are those of that table, while D and trimming were read from the DNA. A total of approximately 110,000 clones appear in this sample, around 94% of them only once. The ten largest account for around 1.3% of the sample.

The sample consisted of PBMCs. The receptor was derived from a woman younger than 35 in good health and CMV-seronegative. This chain joins TRBV7-9 to TRBJ2-7, with no D gene named confidently. The DNA sequence is given as TGTGCCAGCAGCTTCCCCTCAGATCCATACGAGCAGTACTTC. The encoded protein is CASSFPSDPYEQYF.